These T cell receptor beta chains were read from a single sample in a study of monozygotic twins with inflammatory bowel disease. TCRdb reprocessed the 5' RACE reads; each CDR3 protein has one entry and no DNA is given. This sample's table has approximately 200,000 distinct CDR3 sequences. Sequencing was carried out using blood. These receptors all stem from a human donor with ulcerative colitis or Crohn's disease, or a healthy co-twin of an affected twin (not recorded which). Both conserved end residues are part of each CDR3.

CDR3 protein: CASTPGQGGEKLFF; V gene: TRBV4-3; J gene: TRBJ1-4
CDR3 protein: CASSQDLRGFSSTDTQYF; V gene: TRBV4-1; J gene: TRBJ2-3
CDR3 protein: CATSDSGARNNEQFF; V gene: TRBV24-1; J gene: TRBJ2-1
CDR3 protein: CSANSGRAPETQYF; V gene: TRBV20-1; J gene: TRBJ2-5
CDR3 protein: CASSVYEVQFF; V gene: TRBV7-2; J gene: TRBJ2-1
CDR3 protein: CASSQTAGGYDTQYF; V gene: TRBV14; J gene: TRBJ2-3
CDR3 protein: CASSPGQLDTDTQYF; V gene: TRBV6-1; J gene: TRBJ2-3
CDR3 protein: CASSLETFGLAGVASYNEQFF; V gene: TRBV11-2; J gene: TRBJ2-1
CDR3 protein: CASSMSSYNEQFF; V gene: TRBV7-2; J gene: TRBJ2-1
CDR3 protein: CASSPREASTAFF; V gene: TRBV9; J gene: TRBJ1-1
CDR3 protein: CASSYRGGEETQYF; V gene: TRBV6-5; J gene: TRBJ2-5
CDR3 protein: CASSFRLGDPYTDTQYF; V gene: TRBV11-2; J gene: TRBJ2-3
CDR3 protein: CASSLDASYGYTF; V gene: TRBV28; J gene: TRBJ1-2
CDR3 protein: CASSSTPGLAIVTDTQYF; V gene: TRBV11-1; J gene: TRBJ2-3
CDR3 protein: CASSLGSDKPYGYTF; V gene: TRBV5-1; J gene: TRBJ1-2
CDR3 protein: CASSLGRLRGVRNQETQYF; V gene: TRBV7-8; J gene: TRBJ2-5
CDR3 protein: CASSLAAETQYF; V gene: TRBV7-9; J gene: TRBJ2-3
CDR3 protein: CASSEAEGMNTEAFF; V gene: TRBV5-1; J gene: TRBJ1-1
CDR3 protein: CASSGQGADTLYF; V gene: TRBV6-6; J gene: TRBJ2-3
CDR3 protein: CSAAMAGVRSYNEQFF; V gene: TRBV20-1; J gene: TRBJ2-1
CDR3 protein: CASSSPSSGGATDTQYF; V gene: TRBV7-9; J gene: TRBJ2-3
CDR3 protein: CASSQGISLGALGYTF; V gene: TRBV4-2; J gene: TRBJ1-2
CDR3 protein: CSVGQGAETQYF; V gene: TRBV29-1; J gene: TRBJ2-5
CDR3 protein: CASSLAQGLQETQYF; V gene: TRBV7-7; J gene: TRBJ2-5
CDR3 protein: CASSLAIAGLAKNIQYF; V gene: TRBV7-2; J gene: TRBJ2-4
CDR3 protein: CAWRAGGSTDTQYF; V gene: TRBV30; J gene: TRBJ2-3
CDR3 protein: CASSQAGGLYEQYF; V gene: TRBV3-1; J gene: TRBJ2-7
CDR3 protein: CASSLENEKLFF; V gene: TRBV5-1; J gene: TRBJ1-4